This entry describes one TCR beta chain. Its antigen specificity is not known. No clone much larger than this one lies a single base away; base qualities are absent. The immunoSEQ Assay, a bias-controlled multiplex PCR, was used to amplify TCRbeta CDR3 regions from genomic DNA. On the authors' methods: The number of nucleated cells in each sample was estimated by amplification of reference gene primers within the assay. To quantify the absolute abundance of each unique TCRbeta CDR3 rearrangement, sequence reads were collapsed and filtered. For each sample, productive Simpson clonality was calculated as the square root of Simpson's diversity index over productive rearrangements. TCRdb's version of the immuneACCESS table is confined to in-frame rearrangements and falls short of the full clone set. An unresolved V gene accounts for under half of the shortfall where checked; the remainder is of unknown origin. V, J and clone size were drawn from that table, and D and trimming were deduced from the DNA. The sample profile shows approximately 90,000 clones; roughly 90% of them were found once. The ten top clones hold under 5.5% of the sample.

This sample was taken from a study of blood T cell repertoires in COVID-19 (dated by TCRdb to 2018 to 2021). Some background on the complete study: The collaborator samples originated in the United States, Italy and Spain and spanned the acute and convalescent phases of COVID-19. The material from the prospective study consisted of cDNA or gDNA derived from T cells, B-cell-depleted T cells, or PBMCs. Deeply sampled blood TCRbeta repertoires from subjects exposed to, actively infected with, or recovered from COVID-19 were included in the dataset. The repertoires were released in a freely available public database intended as a resource for research on the immune response to SARS-CoV-2. The samples were drawn from two sources: the first 160 participants of the ongoing ImmuneRACE study, and 950 to 1,500 subjects contributed by 6 global collaborators. The sample metadata nearly always contained a de-identified subject ID, COVID-19 status, age in years and sex. Where HLA class I and class II types were available, the types were taken from metadata supplied by the sample provider, not from assay-based typing.

Results the study describes overall, beyond this receptor: How much clinical and demographic metadata was included differed by source and by participant, and the metadata was provided uncurated.

The CDR3 runs 13 residues from the cysteine to the phenylalanine. Only the CDR3 DNA stays, 39 bases, in frame from base 1. The junction carries 14 bases between V and J, which are trimmed by 7 bases and 5 bases respectively. CDR1 and CDR2 were assigned from the germline V gene (reference sequence) as LNHDA and SQIVND. One collaborating source in Seattle enrolled patients during active infection and followed them longitudinally through the course of disease. Each collaborating institution followed its own protocols to collect whole blood in K2EDTA tubes. For TCRbeta analysis, collaborators shipped samples as frozen whole blood, isolated PBMCs, or DNA extracted from either of those sample types.

The chain uses TRBV19 and TRBJ1-1; no confident D gene assignment can be made. This receptor was identified in a man in his 60s with COVID-19, enrolled during active disease. Specimen: peripheral blood. The CDR3 reads CASIKDWVTEAFF. The sequenced DNA is TGTGCCAGTATAAAGGACTGGGTTACTGAAGCTTTCTTT.